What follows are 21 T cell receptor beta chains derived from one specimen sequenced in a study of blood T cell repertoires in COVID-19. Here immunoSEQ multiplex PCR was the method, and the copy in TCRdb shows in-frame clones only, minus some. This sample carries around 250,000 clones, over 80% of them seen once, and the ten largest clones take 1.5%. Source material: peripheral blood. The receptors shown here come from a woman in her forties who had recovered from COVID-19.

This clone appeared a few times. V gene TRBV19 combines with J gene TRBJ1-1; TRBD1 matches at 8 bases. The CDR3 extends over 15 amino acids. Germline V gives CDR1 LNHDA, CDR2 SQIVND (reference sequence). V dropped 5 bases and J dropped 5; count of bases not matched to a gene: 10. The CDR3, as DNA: TGTGCCAGTAGTTCCGGACAGGGAGGGAAGACTGAAGCTTTCTTT. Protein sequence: CASSSGQGGKTEAFF.

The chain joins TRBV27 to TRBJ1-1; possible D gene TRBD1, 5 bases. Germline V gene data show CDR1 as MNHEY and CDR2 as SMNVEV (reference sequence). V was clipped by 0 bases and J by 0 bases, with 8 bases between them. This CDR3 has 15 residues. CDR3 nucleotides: TGTGCCAGCAGTTTATCCCTACAGGTGAACACTGAAGCTTTCTTT. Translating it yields CASSLSLQVNTEAFF.

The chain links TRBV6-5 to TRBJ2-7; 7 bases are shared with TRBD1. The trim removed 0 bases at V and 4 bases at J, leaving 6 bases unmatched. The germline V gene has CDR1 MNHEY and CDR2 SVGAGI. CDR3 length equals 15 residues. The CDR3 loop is CASSYSRQGDYEQYF. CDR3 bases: TGTGCCAGCAGTTACTCACGGCAGGGGGATTACGAGCAGTACTTC.

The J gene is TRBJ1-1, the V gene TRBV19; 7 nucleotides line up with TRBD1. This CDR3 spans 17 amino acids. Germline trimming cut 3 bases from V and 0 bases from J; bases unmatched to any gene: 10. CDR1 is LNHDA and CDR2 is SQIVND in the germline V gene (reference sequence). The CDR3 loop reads CASSMKSWDSLNTEAFF. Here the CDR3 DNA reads TGTGCCAGTAGTATGAAGTCTTGGGACAGTTTGAACACTGAAGCTTTCTTT.

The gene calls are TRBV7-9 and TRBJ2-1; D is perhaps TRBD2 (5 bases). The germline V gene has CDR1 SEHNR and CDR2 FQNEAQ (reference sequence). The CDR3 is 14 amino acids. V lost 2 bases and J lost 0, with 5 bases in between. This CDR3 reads CASSLTSSYNEQFF. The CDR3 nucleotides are TGTGCCAGCAGCTTAACTAGCTCCTACAATGAGCAGTTCTTC.

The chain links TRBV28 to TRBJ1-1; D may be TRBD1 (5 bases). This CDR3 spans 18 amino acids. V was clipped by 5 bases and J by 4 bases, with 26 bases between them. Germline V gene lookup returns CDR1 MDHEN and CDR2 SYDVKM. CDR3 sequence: CASSLWTSLNPPGTEAFF. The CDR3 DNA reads TGTGCCAGCAGTCTTTGGACATCCCTTAACCCTCCCGGCACTGAAGCTTTCTTT.

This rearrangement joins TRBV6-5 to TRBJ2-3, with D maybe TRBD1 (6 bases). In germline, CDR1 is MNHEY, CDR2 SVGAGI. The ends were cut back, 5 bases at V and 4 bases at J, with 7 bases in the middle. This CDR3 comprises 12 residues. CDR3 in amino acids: CASSQGPDTQYF. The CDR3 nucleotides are TGTGCCAGCAGTCAGGGGCCAGATACGCAGTATTTT.

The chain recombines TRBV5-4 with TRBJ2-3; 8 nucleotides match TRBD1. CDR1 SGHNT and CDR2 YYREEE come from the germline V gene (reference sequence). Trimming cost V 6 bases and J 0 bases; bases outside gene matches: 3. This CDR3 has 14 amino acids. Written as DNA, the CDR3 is TGTGCCAGCATCCGGGACAGGAGCACAGATACGCAGTATTTT. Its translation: CASIRDRSTDTQYF.

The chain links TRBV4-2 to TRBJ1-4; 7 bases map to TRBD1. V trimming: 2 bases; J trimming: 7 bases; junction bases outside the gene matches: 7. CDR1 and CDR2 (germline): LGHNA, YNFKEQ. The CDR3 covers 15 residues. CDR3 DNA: TGTGCCAGCAGCCAACAGGGGGACTGGGGTGAAAAACTGTTTTTT. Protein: CASSQQGDWGEKLFF.

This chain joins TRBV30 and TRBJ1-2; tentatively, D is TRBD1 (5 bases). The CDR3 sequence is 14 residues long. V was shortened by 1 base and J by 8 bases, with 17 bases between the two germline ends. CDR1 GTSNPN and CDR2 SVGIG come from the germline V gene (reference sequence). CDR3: CAWSEGRGWEGYTF. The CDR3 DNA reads TGTGCCTGGAGTGAAGGGAGGGGATGGGAGGGCTACACCTTC.

The CDR3 DNA reads TGTGCCATCAGACAGGAACGCAATCAGCCCCAGCATTTT. Amino acids: CAIRQERNQPQHF. The rearrangement joins TRBV10-3 to TRBJ1-5; possibly TRBD1 for D (5 bases). Germline CDR1 and CDR2: ENHRY and SYGVKD. The CDR3 sequence is 13 residues long. Trimming left V 6 bases short and J 2 bases short, with 8 bases between.

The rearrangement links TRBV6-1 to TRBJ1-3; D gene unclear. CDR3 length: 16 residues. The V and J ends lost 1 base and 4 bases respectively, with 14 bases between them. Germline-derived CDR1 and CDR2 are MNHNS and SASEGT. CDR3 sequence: CASSEERALLGNTIYF. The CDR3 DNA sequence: TGTGCCAGCAGTGAAGAGAGGGCCCTTTTGGGAAACACCATATATTTT.

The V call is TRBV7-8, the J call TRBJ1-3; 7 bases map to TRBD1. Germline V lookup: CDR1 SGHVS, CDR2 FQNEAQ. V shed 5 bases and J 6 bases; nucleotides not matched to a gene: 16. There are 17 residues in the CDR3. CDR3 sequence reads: CASSRGRAGGLLNTIYF. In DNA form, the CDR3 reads TGTGCCAGCAGCAGAGGTCGGGCAGGGGGTTTGTTAAACACCATATATTTT. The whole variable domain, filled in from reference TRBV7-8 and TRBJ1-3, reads GAGVSQSPRYKVAKRGQDVALRCDPISGHVSLFWYQQALGQGPEFLTYFQNEAQLDKSGLPSDRFFAERPEGSVSTLKIQRTQQEDSAVYLCASSRGRAGGLLNTIYFGEGSWLTVV.

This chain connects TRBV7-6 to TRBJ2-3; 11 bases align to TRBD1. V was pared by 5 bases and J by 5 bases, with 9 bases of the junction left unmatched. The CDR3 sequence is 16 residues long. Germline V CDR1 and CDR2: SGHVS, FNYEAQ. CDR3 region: CASSLGGTGGQDTQYF. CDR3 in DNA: TGTGCCAGCAGCCTAGGGGGGACAGGGGGTCAAGATACGCAGTATTTT.

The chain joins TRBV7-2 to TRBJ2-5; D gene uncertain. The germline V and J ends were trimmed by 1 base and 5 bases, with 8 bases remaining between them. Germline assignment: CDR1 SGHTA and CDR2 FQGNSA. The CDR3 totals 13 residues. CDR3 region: CASSLVVAETQYF. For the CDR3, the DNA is TGTGCCAGCAGCTTAGTAGTCGCGGAGACCCAGTACTTC.

As DNA, the CDR3 is TGTGCCAGCAGCCCCAGGGGCCGGGACTATGGCTACACCTTC. Translated, it gives CASSPRGRDYGYTF. The genes are TRBV7-2 and TRBJ1-2, with D perhaps matching TRBD1 (6 bases). Germline CDR1 SGHTA, CDR2 FQGNSA. V was pared by 5 bases and J by 3 bases, with 13 bases between. The CDR3 length is 14 residues.

Here the CDR3 reads CASRGTIRDRQNLNYGYTF. The DNA of the CDR3 is TGTGCCAGCAGGGGTACTATCCGGGACAGGCAAAATCTTAACTATGGCTACACCTTC. V usage is TRBV2 and J usage is TRBJ1-2; 8 positions agree with TRBD1. The V segment lost 6 bases and the J segment 1 base; nucleotides outside the gene matches: 19. The CDR3 is 19 amino acids. Germline V gene lookup returns CDR1 SNHLY and CDR2 FYNNEI.

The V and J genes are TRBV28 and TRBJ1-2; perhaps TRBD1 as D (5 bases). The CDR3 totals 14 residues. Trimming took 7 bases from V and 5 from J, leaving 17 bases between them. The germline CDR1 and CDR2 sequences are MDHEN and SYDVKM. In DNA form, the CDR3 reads TGTGCCAGCACCAGGGTAGCGGTGTCGTATGGCTACACCTTC. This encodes CASTRVAVSYGYTF.

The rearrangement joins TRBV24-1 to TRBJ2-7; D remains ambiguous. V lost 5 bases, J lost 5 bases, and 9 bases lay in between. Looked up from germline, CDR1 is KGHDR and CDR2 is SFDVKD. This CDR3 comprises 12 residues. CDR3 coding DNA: TGTGCCACCAGTGGCAGGTCCCACGAGCAGTACTTC. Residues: CATSGRSHEQYF.

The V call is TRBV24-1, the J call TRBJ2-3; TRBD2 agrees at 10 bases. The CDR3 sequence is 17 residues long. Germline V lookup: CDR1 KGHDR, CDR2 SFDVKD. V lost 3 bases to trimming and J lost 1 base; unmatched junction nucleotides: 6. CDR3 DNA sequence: TGTGCCACCAGTGATCCGACGACTAGCGGGCGCACAGATACGCAGTATTTT. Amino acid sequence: CATSDPTTSGRTDTQYF.

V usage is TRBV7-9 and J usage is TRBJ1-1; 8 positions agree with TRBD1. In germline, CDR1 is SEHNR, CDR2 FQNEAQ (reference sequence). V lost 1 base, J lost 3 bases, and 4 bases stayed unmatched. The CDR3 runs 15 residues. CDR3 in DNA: TGTGCCAGCAGCTTAGGGGACAGGTCGGACACTGAAGCTTTCTTT. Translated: CASSLGDRSDTEAFF.